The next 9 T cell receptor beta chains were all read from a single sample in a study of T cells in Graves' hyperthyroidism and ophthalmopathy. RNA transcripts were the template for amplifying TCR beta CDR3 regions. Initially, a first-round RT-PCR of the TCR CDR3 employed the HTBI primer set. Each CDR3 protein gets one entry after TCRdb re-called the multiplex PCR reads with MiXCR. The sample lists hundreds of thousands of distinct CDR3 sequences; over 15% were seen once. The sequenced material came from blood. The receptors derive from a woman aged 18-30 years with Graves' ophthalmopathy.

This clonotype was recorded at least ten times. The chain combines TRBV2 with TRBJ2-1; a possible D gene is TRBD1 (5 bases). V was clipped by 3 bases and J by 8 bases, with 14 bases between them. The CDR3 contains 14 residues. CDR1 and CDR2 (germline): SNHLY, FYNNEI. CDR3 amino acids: CASSEQAGWDEQFF. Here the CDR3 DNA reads TGTGCCAGCAGTGAGCAGGCAGGGTGGGATGAGCAGTTCTTC.

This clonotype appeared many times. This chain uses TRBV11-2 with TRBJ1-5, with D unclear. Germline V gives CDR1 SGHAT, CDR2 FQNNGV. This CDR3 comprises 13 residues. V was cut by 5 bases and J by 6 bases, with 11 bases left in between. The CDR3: CASSVAAGQPQHF. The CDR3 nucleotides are TGTGCCAGCAGCGTCGCGGCGGGTCAGCCCCAGCATTTT.

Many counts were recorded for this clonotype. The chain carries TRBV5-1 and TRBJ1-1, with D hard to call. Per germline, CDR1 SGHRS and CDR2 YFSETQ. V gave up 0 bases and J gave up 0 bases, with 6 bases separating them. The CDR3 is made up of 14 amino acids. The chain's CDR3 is CASSLVGLNTEAFF. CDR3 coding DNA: TGCGCCAGCAGCTTGGTTGGCCTGAACACTGAAGCTTTCTTT.

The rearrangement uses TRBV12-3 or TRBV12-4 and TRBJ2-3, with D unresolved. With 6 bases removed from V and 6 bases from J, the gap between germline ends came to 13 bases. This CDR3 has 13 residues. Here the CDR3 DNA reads TGTGCCAGCAGCTACTACTCCCGGGATACGCAGTATTTT. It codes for CASSYYSRDTQYF.

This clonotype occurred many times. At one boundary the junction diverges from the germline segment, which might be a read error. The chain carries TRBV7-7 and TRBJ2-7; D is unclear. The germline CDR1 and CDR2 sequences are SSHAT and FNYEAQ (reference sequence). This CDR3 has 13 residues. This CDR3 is CASSQAGSYEQYF. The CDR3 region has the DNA TGTGCTAGCAGCCAAGCAGGTTCCTACGAGCAGTACTTC. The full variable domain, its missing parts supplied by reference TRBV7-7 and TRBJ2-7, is GAGVSQSPRYKVTKRGQDVTLRCDPISSHATLYWYQQALGQGPEFLTYFNYEAQPDKSGLPSDRFSAERPEGSISTLTIQRTEQRDSAMYRCASSQAGSYEQYFGPGTRLTVT.

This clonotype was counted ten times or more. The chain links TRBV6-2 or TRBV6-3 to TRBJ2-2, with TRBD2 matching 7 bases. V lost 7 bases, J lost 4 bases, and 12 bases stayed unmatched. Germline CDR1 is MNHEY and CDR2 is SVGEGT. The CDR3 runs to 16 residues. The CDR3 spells CASNSWSGKGTGELFF. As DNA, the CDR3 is TGTGCCAGCAACTCGTGGAGCGGGAAAGGCACCGGGGAGCTGTTTTTT.

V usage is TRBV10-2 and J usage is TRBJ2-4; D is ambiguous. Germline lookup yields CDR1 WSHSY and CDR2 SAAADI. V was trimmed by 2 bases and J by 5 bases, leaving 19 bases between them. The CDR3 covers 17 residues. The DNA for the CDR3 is TGCGCCAGCAGTGAGACCCTCCCTAAGGTACAGCAAAACATTCAGTACTTC. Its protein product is CASSETLPKVQQNIQYF.

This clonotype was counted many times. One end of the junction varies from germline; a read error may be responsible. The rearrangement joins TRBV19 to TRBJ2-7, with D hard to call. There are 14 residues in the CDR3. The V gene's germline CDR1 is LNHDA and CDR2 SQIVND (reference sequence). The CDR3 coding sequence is TGTGCCAGTAGTGTAGAGCTGCGTGGGTACGAGCAGTACTTC. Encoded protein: CASSVELRGYEQYF.

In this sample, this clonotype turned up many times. CDR3 loop: CSVVSGGSFTDTQYF. CDR3 bases: TGCAGCGTTGTTTCAGGGGGATCTTTCACAGATACGCAGTATTTT. The chain combines TRBV29-1 with TRBJ2-3, with 7 bases identical to TRBD1. The CDR3 extends over 15 amino acids. Germline loops: CDR1 SQVTM, CDR2 ANQGSEA. The J segment lost 2 bases and the V segment lost 4 bases, leaving 9 bases of the junction unmatched.